This TCR beta chain was captured in a study of blood T cells in healthy people across ages. Germline CDR1 SGHNT, CDR2 YYREEE (reference sequence). The length of the CDR3 is 20 residues. V dropped 4 bases and J dropped 4; count of bases not matched to a gene: 21. Notes on this clonotype: The antigen is undetermined.

Through a sample-barcoded 5' primer and a J-beta primer mix, a second PCR was run for roughly 7 to 12 cycles. Every sample returned 2.5 million or more CDR3-containing paired-end reads. TCRdb redid the calling of the 5' RACE reads with MiXCR, one entry per CDR3 protein. There are over 600,000 distinct CDR3 sequences in the sample; about 61% occur only once, and around 24% lies in the top ten. Study-wide findings and caveats: Roughly linear declines in TCR beta diversity per million T cells occurred with age.

The chain links TRBV5-4 to TRBJ2-5; 11 nucleotides agree with TRBD2. The source is a man between 35 and 55 years old in good health. The source material was blood. In DNA form, the CDR3 reads TGTGCCAGCAGCCAACCCCGTGGGGGGGCTACTAGCGGGGGTGTAGAGACCCAGTACTTC. Protein sequence: CASSQPRGGATSGGVETQYF.